The present entry profiles one T cell receptor (beta chain) with its context. The donors, aged roughly 6 to 100, were healthy Caucasians from Russia. Germline assignment: CDR1 SGHTA and CDR2 FQGTGA. Between the trimmed V and J ends, which lost 4 bases and 2 bases, there was a span of 17 bases. The CDR3 loop spans 16 amino acids. This record belongs to a study of blood T cells in healthy people across ages. A second PCR, run for about 7 to 11 cycles, used a sample-barcoded 5' primer plus a J-beta primer mix. One entry per CDR3 protein results from TCRdb running MiXCR on the 5' RACE reads. This table has 750,000 to 1,000,000 distinct CDR3 sequences, 25% to 35% appearing once. This sample also appeared in a second study, on T cells of mothers and their children.

This chain links TRBV7-3 with TRBJ1-1; D is possibly TRBD1 (6 bases). The specimen was blood. The receptor's source is a woman aged 40 to 55 in good health. The CDR3 DNA reads TGTGCCAGCAGCTCACAAAGGGGGGACCAAAACACTGAAGCTTTCTTT. This gives the protein CASSSQRGDQNTEAFF.